Listed here are 5 T cell receptor beta chains from one sample, sequenced in a study of T cell responses to AZD1222 COVID-19 vaccine. The table came from immunoSEQ multiplex PCR; TCRdb's copy has only in-frame clones and leaves some out. The sample lists about 96,000 clones, under 95% occurring once. Sequencing used peripheral blood, obtained on day 0 of MenACWY control vaccination. Source of these receptors: an adult in good health.

The genes are TRBV28 and TRBJ1-6, with D possibly being TRBD1 (6 bases). The V and J ends lost 8 bases and 8 bases respectively, with 16 bases between them. The CDR3 sequence is 14 residues long. Germline V CDR1 and CDR2: MDHEN, SYDVKM. The CDR3 sequence: CASRPGGPHSPLHF. The CDR3 DNA is TGTGCCAGCCGCCCCGGGGGGCCTCATTCACCCCTCCACTTT.

The chain has TRBV6-5 and TRBJ1-2, with TRBD1 identical over 7 bases. CDR1 is MNHEY, CDR2 SVGAGI, per germline. The J segment lost 5 bases and the V segment lost 2 bases, leaving 5 bases of the junction unmatched. The CDR3 spans 14 residues. The DNA of the CDR3 is TGTGCCAGCAGTTACGGGGACAGTGGATATGGCTACACCTTC. Its translation: CASSYGDSGYGYTF.

This clone has a single count. This chain connects TRBV21-1 to TRBJ1-1; the DNA was not compared with TRBD1, the D call given in the table. TRBV21-1 is a recognized pseudogene. The CDR3 runs 14 residues. The CDR3 protein is CASSAGGQDTEAFF. The CDR3 DNA reads TGTGCCAGCAGCGCCGGGGGACAGGACACTGAAGCTTTCTTT.

V is TRBV10-3 and J is TRBJ1-2; D remains ambiguous. The CDR3 has 15 residues. The germline V and J ends were trimmed by 4 bases and 3 bases, with 15 bases remaining between them. Germline CDR1 reads ENHRY; CDR2 reads SYGVKD. CDR3 in amino acids: CAISGWSATDYGYTF. In nucleotides, the CDR3 is TGTGCCATCAGTGGTTGGAGTGCGACGGACTATGGCTACACCTTC.

The chain carries TRBV5-1 and TRBJ2-3, with 14 bases that match TRBD2. V trimming: 4 bases; J trimming: 3 bases; junction bases outside the gene matches: 10. Germline V lookup: CDR1 SGHRS, CDR2 YFSETQ. The length of the CDR3 is 18 residues. The CDR3 is CASSPGLAGGEGTDTQYF. Written as DNA, the CDR3 is TGCGCCAGCAGCCCCGGACTAGCGGGAGGAGAAGGGACAGATACGCAGTATTTT.